The next 10 T cell receptor beta chains were all read from a single sample in a study of blood T cell repertoires in COVID-19. The method was immunoSEQ multiplex PCR; TCRdb's version includes in-frame clones alone and lacks a portion of them. In the table there are under 200,000 clones, about four fifths of which are singletons. The sequenced sample was peripheral blood. These receptors came from a man between 60 and 75 years old with acute or convalescent COVID-19.

The chain employs TRBV10-2 and TRBJ2-7; 8 bases align to TRBD2. Germline CDR1 WSHSY, CDR2 SAAADI. The CDR3 extends over 14 amino acids. J gave up 7 bases and V 3 bases, and 8 bases lay outside the gene matches. The CDR3 is CASSETGGPREQYF. The CDR3 coding sequence is TGCGCCAGCAGTGAAACGGGAGGGCCCCGGGAGCAGTACTTC.

This clone was observed a single time. This rearrangement joins TRBV7-3 to TRBJ1-2; D may be TRBD1 (5 bases). The CDR3 is made up of 13 amino acids. CDR1 SGHTA and CDR2 FQGTGA come from the germline V gene. The V end lost 4 bases, the J end lost 2 bases, and 8 bases lay between the germline ends. The CDR3, as DNA: TGTGCCAGCAGCTACACAGGCAACTATGGCTACACCTTC. This sequence encodes CASSYTGNYGYTF.

This clone was detected once. The chain carries TRBV7-9 and TRBJ2-1; D might be TRBD2 (6 bases). This CDR3 is built from 14 residues. With 0 bases removed from V and 5 bases from J, the gap between germline ends came to 8 bases. Germline CDR1 SEHNR, CDR2 FQNEAQ (reference sequence). CDR3 amino acids: CASSLAGGHNEQFF. CDR3 sequence (DNA): TGTGCCAGCAGCTTAGCGGGGGGTCACAATGAGCAGTTCTTC.

This chain uses TRBV19 with TRBJ2-7; 7 bases match TRBD2. Losses at the gene ends were 3 bases for V and 5 bases for J; bases not matched to a gene: 19. The CDR3 runs 18 residues. CDR1 is LNHDA and CDR2 is SQIVND in the germline V gene (reference sequence). This chain's CDR3 is CASSIWVAPGGGIDEQYF. CDR3 coding DNA: TGTGCCAGTAGTATCTGGGTTGCGCCGGGAGGAGGGATCGACGAGCAGTACTTC.

This sequence joins TRBV29-1 and TRBJ2-1; D perhaps matches TRBD2 (5 bases). The V and J ends lost 5 bases and 0 bases respectively, with 11 bases between them. The CDR3 extends over 14 amino acids. Germline assignment: CDR1 SQVTM and CDR2 ANQGSEA. CDR3 protein: CSVTERFSYNEQFF. CDR3 sequence (DNA): TGCAGCGTTACCGAGCGGTTCTCCTACAATGAGCAGTTCTTC.

V and J are TRBV19 and TRBJ1-2; 7 bases match TRBD1. The V and J ends lost 4 bases and 2 bases, in that order; junction bases with no gene match: 4. The CDR3 is made up of 14 amino acids. CDR1 is LNHDA and CDR2 is SQIVND in the germline V gene (reference sequence). The CDR3 bases are TGTGCCAGTAGTAGACAGGGCGAAAACTATGGCTACACCTTC. Protein: CASSRQGENYGYTF. The full variable domain, completed using reference TRBV19 and TRBJ1-2, is DGGITQSPKYLFRKEGQNVTLSCEQNLNHDAMYWYRQDPGQGLRLIYYSQIVNDFQKGDIAEGYSVSREKKESFPLTVTSAQKNPTAFYLCASSRQGENYGYTFGSGTRLTVV.

The chain links TRBV6-5 to TRBJ1-4; 9 bases map to TRBD1. Unmatched junction bases numbered 7, after V lost 6 bases and J lost 8 bases. Germline V lookup: CDR1 MNHEY, CDR2 SVGAGI. The CDR3 contains 14 residues. CDR3 amino acids: CASRGGTGSEKLFF. The CDR3 DNA is TGTGCCAGCAGGGGTGGGACAGGGAGCGAAAAACTGTTTTTT.

This clone was found once. The J gene is TRBJ2-1, the V gene TRBV7-8, with 13 bases that match TRBD2. The CDR3 is 19 amino acids. V gave up 2 bases and J gave up 2 bases; unmatched junction bases: 9. Germline V gives CDR1 SGHVS, CDR2 FQNEAQ. The CDR3 nucleotides read TGTGCCAGCAGCTTAAAACGGACTAGCGGGAGCTATGCCTACAATGAGCAGTTCTTC. It codes for CASSLKRTSGSYAYNEQFF.

V is TRBV3-1 (or the pseudogene TRBV3-2) and J is TRBJ1-5, with D possibly matching TRBD1 (5 bases). CDR1 LGHDT and CDR2 YNNKEL come from the germline V gene (reference sequence). The CDR3 has 13 amino acids. Trimming stripped 4 bases from V and 3 bases from J, with 7 bases between. CDR3: CASSRQINQPQHF. The DNA for the CDR3 is TGTGCCAGCAGCCGACAGATCAATCAGCCCCAGCATTTT.

The table lists this clone with a count of one. CDR3 amino acids: CASTDRVATEAFF. The CDR3 nucleotides read TGTGCCAGCACAGACAGGGTAGCCACTGAAGCTTTCTTT. The chain uses TRBV2 and TRBJ1-1; 7 nucleotides match TRBD1. After removal of 7 bases from V and 4 bases from J, the junction contained 6 bases not matched to a gene. The CDR3 consists of 13 residues. Germline V lookup: CDR1 SNHLY, CDR2 FYNNEI.